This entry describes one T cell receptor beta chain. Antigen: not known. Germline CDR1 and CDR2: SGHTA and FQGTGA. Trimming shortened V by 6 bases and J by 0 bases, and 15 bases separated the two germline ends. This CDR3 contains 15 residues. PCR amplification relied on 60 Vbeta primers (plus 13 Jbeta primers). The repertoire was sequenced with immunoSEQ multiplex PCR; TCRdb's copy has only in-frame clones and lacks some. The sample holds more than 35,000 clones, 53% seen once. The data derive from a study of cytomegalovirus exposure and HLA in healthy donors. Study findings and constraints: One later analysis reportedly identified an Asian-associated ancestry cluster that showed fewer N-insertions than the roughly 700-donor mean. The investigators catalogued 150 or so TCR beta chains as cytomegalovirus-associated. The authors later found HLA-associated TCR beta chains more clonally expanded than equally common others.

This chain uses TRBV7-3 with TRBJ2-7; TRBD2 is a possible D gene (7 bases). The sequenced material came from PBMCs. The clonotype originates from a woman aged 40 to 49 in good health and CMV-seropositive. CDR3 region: CASRMGGGSSYEQYF. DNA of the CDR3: TGTGCCAGCAGAATGGGGGGGGGCTCCTCCTACGAGCAGTACTTC.